The 8 T cell receptor beta chains in this list originate from one sample, sequenced in a study of early T cells in non-severe SARS-CoV-2 infection. Each CDR3 protein gets one entry after TCRdb re-called the 5' RACE reads with MiXCR. The sample consists of 53,000 or so distinct CDR3 sequences, 12% of them appearing once. Sequencing used whole blood, obtained at baseline. The receptor set was obtained from an adult who was a healthcare worker with PCR-confirmed SARS-CoV-2 infection or an uninfected control (not recorded which).

This chain uses TRBV29-1 with TRBJ1-4; perhaps TRBD1 as D (5 bases). The V and J ends lost 4 bases and 5 bases respectively, with 11 bases between them. The length of the CDR3 is 13 residues. Per the germline V gene, CDR1 is SQVTM and CDR2 is ANQGSEA. CDR3 sequence reads: CSVGDLGNEKLFF. CDR3 nucleotide sequence: TGCAGCGTTGGGGACCTGGGGAATGAAAAACTGTTTTTT.

The genes are TRBV11-2 and TRBJ2-4; possibly TRBD2 for D (5 bases). CDR1 and CDR2 (germline): SGHAT, FQNNGV. The CDR3 runs 16 residues. Trimming took off 3 bases at V and 4 bases at J, with 16 bases between the two ends. DNA of the CDR3: TGTGCCAGCAGCTTCGCGTACCGGGATGGGAAAAACATTCAGTACTTC. Protein sequence: CASSFAYRDGKNIQYF.

This chain joins TRBV24-1 and TRBJ2-1, with 11 bases lining up with TRBD2. V shed 2 bases, J shed 6 bases, and the junction held 5 bases outside the gene matches. Germline-derived CDR1 and CDR2 are KGHDR and SFDVKD. The CDR3 spans 16 residues. The CDR3, as DNA: TGTGCCACCAGTGATTACGGGACTAGCGGATCCAATGAGCAGTTCTTC. As protein: CATSDYGTSGSNEQFF.

This clonotype was picked up a small number of times. The chain joins TRBV12-3 or TRBV12-4 to TRBJ2-1; D not resolved. Trimming stripped 5 bases from V and 2 bases from J, with 7 bases between. The length of the CDR3 is 13 residues. The CDR3 region is CASSPWTYNEQFF. CDR3 DNA: TGTGCCAGCAGTCCATGGACCTACAATGAGCAGTTCTTC.

Worth noting for this clonotype: Compared with germline, one end of the junction differs, possibly owing to a read error. This chain joins TRBV11-2 and TRBJ2-1; D possibly matches TRBD1 or TRBD2 (6 bases each). CDR3 size: 15 residues. Germline values: CDR1 SGHAT, CDR2 FQNNGV. In DNA form, the CDR3 reads TGTGCCAGCAGGGGGAGGACAGACAGGAGGGATGAGCTGTTCTTC. Encoded protein: CASRGRTDRRDELFF.

This clonotype was detected a few times. The gene calls are TRBV12-3 or TRBV12-4 and TRBJ2-3; D is uncertain. This CDR3 is 13 amino acids long. Trimming stripped 4 bases from V and 1 base from J, with 6 bases between. This chain's CDR3 is CASSSAGTDTQYF. The DNA for the CDR3 is TGTGCCAGCAGTTCGGCCGGCACAGATACGCAGTATTTT.

This clonotype was found a few times. The chain joins TRBV11-2 to TRBJ2-2, with no clear D. V shed 1 base and J shed 5 bases, with 14 bases lying between them. The germline gives CDR1 SGHAT, CDR2 FQNNGV. There are 16 residues in the CDR3. The CDR3 DNA reads TGTGCCAGCAGCTTAGCGGCTACGGCTACGACCGGGGAGCTGTTTTTT. Translated: CASSLAATATTGELFF.

This clonotype turned up a few times. The chain joins TRBV7-9 to TRBJ2-1, with TRBD2 as a possible D gene (6 bases). V was shortened by 5 bases and J by 0 bases, with 11 bases between the two germline ends. CDR1 and CDR2 from the germline V gene are SEHNR and FQNEAQ (reference sequence). The CDR3 covers 15 residues. CDR3: CASSRRGSSYNEQFF. The CDR3 DNA is TGTGCCAGCAGCCGACGGGGGAGCTCCTACAATGAGCAGTTCTTC.